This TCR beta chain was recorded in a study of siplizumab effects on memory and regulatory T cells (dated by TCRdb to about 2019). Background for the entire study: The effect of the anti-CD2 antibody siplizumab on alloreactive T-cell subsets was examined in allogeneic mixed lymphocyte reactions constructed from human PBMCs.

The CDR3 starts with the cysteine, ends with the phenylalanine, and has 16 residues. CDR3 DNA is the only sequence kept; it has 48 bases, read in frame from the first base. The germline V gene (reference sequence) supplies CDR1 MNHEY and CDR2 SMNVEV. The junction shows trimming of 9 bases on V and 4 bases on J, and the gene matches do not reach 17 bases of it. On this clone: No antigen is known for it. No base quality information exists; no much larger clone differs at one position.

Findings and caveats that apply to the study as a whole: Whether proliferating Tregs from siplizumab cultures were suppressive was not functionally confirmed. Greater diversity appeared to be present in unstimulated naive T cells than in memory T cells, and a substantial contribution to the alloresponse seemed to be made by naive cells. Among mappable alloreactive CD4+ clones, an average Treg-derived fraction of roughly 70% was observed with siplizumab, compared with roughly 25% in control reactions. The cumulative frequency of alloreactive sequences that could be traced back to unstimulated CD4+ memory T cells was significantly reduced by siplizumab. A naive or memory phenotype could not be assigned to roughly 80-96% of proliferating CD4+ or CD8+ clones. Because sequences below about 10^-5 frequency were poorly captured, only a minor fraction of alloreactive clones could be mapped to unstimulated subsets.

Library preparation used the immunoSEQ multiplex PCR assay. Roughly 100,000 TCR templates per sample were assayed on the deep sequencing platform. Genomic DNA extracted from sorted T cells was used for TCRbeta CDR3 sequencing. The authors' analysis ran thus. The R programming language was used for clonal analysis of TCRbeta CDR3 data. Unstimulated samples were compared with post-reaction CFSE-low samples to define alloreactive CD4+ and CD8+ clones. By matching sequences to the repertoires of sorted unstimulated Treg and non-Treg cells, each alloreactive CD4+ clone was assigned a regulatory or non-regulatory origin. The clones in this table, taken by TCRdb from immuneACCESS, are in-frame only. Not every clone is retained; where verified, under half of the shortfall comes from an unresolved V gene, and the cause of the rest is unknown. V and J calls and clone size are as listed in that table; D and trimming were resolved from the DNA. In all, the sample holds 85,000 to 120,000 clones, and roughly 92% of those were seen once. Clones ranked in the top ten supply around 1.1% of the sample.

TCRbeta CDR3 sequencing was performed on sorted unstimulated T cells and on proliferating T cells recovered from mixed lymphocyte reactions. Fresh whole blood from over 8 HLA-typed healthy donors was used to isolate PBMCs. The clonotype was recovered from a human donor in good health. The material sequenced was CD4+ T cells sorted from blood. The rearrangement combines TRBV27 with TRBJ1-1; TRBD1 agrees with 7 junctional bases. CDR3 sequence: CASNDRVGVGTTEAFF. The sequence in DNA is TGTGCCAGTAATGACAGGGTCGGAGTTGGGACCACTGAAGCTTTCTTT.